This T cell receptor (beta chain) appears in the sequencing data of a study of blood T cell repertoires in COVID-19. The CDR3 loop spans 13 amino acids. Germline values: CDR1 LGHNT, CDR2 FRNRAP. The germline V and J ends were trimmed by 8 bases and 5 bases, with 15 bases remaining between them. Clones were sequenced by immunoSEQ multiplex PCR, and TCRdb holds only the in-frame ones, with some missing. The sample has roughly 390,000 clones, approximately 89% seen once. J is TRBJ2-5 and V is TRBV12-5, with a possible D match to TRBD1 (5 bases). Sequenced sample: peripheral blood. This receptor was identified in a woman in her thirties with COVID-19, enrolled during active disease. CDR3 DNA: TGTGCTAGTAATACGCAGGGCGAGGAGACCCAGTACTTC. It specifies CASNTQGEETQYF.